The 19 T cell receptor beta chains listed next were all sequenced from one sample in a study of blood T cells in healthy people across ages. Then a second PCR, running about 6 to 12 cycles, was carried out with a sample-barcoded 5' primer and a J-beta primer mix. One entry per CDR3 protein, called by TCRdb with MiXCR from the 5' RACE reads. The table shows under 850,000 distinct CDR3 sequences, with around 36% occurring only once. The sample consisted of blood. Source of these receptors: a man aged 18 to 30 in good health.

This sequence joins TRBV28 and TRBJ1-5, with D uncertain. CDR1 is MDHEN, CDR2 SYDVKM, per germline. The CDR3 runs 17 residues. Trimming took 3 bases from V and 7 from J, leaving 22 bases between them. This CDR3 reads CASSFTVSTSRRQPQHF. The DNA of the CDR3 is TGTGCCAGCAGTTTTACTGTAAGCACCTCTAGAAGACAGCCCCAGCATTTT.

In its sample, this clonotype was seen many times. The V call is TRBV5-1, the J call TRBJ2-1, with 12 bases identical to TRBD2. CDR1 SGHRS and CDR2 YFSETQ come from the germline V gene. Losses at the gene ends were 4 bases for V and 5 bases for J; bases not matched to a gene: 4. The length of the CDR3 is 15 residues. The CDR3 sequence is CASSPLAGGHNEQFF. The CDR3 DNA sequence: TGCGCCAGCAGCCCCCTAGCGGGGGGGCACAATGAGCAGTTCTTC.

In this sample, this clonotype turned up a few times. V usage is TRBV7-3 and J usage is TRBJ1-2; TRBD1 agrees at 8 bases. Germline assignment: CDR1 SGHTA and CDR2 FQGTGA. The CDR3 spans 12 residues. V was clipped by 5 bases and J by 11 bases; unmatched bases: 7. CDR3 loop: CASSTPTGVYTF. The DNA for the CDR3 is TGTGCCAGCAGCACCCCGACAGGGGTATACACCTTC.

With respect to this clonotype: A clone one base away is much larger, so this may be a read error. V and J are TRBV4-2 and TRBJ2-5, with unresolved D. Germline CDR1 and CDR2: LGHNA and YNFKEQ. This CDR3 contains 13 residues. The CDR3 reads CASRQERLETQYF. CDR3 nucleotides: TGTGCCAGCCGCCAAGAACGATTAGAGACCCAGTACTTC.

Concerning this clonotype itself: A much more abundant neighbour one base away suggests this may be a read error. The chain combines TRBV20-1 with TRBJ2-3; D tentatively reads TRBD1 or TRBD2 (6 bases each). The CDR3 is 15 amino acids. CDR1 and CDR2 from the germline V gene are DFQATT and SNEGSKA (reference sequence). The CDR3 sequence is CGARGGQYRTDTQYF. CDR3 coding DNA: TGCGGTGCTAGAGGGGGGCAGTATCGCACAGATACGCAGTATTTT.

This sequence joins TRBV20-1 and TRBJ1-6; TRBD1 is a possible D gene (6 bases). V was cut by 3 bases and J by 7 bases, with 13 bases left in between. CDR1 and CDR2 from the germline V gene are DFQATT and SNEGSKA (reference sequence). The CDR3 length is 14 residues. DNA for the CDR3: TGCAGTGCTAGGGTGGGGGGCGAGAATTCACCCCTCCACTTT. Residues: CSARVGGENSPLHF.

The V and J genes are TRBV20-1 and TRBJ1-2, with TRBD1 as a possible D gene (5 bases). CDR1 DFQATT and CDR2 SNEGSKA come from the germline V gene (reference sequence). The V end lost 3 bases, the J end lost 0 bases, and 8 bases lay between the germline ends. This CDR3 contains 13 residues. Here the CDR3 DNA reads TGCAGTGCTAGGGGGACGGCTAACTATGGCTACACCTTC. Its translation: CSARGTANYGYTF.

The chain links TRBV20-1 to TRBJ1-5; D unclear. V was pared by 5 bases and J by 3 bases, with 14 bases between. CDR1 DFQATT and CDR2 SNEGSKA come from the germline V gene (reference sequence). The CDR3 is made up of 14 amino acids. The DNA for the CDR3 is TGCAGTGCTCCTAAGATGGGAGACAATCAGCCCCAGCATTTT. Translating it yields CSAPKMGDNQPQHF.

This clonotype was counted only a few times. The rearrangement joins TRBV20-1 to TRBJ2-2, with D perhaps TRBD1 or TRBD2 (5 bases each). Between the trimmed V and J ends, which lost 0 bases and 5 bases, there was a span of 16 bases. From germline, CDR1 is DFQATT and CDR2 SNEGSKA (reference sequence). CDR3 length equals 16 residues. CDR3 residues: CSARDFGQGATGELFF. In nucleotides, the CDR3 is TGCAGTGCTAGAGATTTCGGTCAGGGAGCGACCGGGGAGCTGTTTTTT.

The CDR3 here is CASSQGPSGGYEQYF. CDR3 DNA sequence: TGCGCCAGCAGCCAAGGCCCTTCGGGGGGGTACGAGCAGTACTTC. The chain uses TRBV4-3 and TRBJ2-7, with 8 bases lining up with TRBD2. The germline gives CDR1 LGHNA, CDR2 YSLEER. This CDR3 has 15 amino acids. V dropped 1 base and J dropped 4; count of bases not matched to a gene: 6.

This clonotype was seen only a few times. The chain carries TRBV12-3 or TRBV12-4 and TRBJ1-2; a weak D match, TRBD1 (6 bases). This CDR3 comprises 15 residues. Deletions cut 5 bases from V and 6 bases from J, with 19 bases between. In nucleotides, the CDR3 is TGTGCCAGCAGTCCTCAAGGGGAGGGGGGAAATGGCTACACCTTC. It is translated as CASSPQGEGGNGYTF.

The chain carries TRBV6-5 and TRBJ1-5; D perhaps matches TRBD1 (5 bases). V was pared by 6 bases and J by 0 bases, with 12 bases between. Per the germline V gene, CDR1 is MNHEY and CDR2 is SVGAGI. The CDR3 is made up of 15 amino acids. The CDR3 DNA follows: TGTGCCAGCAGGACGACAGAAAATAGCAATCAGCCCCAGCATTTT. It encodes CASRTTENSNQPQHF.

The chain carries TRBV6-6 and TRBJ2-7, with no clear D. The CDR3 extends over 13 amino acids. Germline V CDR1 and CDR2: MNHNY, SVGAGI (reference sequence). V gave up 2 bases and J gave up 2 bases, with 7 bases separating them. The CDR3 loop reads CASSYDKTYEQYF. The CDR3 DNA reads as TGTGCCAGCAGTTACGATAAAACCTACGAGCAGTACTTC.

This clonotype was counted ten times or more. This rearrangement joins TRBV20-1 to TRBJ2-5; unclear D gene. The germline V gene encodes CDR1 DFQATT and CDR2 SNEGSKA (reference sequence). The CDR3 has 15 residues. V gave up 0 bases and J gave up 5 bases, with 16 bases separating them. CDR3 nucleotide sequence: TGCAGTGCTAGAGATCTCCTCCTCGGTTGGGAGACCCAGTACTTC. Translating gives CSARDLLLGWETQYF.

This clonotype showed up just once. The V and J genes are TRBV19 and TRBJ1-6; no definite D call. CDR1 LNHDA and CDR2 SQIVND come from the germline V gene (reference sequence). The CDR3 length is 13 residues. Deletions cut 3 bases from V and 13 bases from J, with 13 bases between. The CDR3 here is CASSIKGPHPLHF. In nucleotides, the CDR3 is TGTGCCAGTAGTATTAAGGGCCCTCATCCCCTCCACTTT.

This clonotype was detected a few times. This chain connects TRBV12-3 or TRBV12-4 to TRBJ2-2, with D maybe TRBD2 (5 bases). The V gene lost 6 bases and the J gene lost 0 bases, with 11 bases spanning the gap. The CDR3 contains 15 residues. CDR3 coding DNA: TGTGCCAGCAGGGACTCCGGTGCGAACACCGGGGAGCTGTTTTTT. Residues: CASRDSGANTGELFF.

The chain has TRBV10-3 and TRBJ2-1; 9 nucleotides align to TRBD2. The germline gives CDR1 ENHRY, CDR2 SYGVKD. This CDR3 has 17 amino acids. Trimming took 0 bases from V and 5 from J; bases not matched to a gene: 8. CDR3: CAISESLASGDHNEQFF. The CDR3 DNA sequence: TGTGCCATCAGTGAGTCCCTCGCTAGCGGGGACCACAATGAGCAGTTCTTC.

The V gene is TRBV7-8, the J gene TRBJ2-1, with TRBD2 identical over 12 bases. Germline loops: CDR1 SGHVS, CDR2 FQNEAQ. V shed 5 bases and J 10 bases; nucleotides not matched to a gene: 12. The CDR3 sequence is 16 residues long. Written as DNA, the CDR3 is TGTGCCAGCAGCCACACTAGCGGGGGGCCCCCCTGGGAGCAGTTCTTC. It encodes CASSHTSGGPPWEQFF.

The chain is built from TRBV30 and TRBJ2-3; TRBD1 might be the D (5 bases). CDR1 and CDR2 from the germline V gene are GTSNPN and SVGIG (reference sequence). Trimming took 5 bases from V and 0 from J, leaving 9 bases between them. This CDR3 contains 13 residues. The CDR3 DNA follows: TGTGCCTGGGGCCAGGGTAGCACAGATACGCAGTATTTT. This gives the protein CAWGQGSTDTQYF.